This T cell receptor (beta chain) was sequenced in a study of blood T cell repertoires in COVID-19. Study-wide background: The samples span acute and convalescent COVID-19 from the United States, Italy and Spain.

Sequencing was performed with immunoSEQ multiplex PCR; in TCRdb, only in-frame clones are kept and a portion is missing. The top ten hold around 3% of the sample, which has approximately 260,000 clones, roughly 86% seen once. CDR1 is SGDLS and CDR2 is YYNGEE in the germline V gene. The CDR3 covers 13 residues. Trimming removed 6 bases at V and 1 base at J, with 10 bases between. Recruitment covered about two dozen US areas and drew participants whose ages spanned roughly 18 to 100 years. What was sequenced was PBMCs or T cells enriched from blood (not recorded which). The sequence was collected from a woman between 35 and 50 years old with acute COVID-19. The rearrangement joins TRBV9 to TRBJ2-5; a possible D gene is TRBD1 (5 bases). For the CDR3, the DNA is TGTGCCAGCACTCGGACACCCCAAGAGACCCAGTACTTC. It codes for CASTRTPQETQYF.